This T cell receptor beta chain was obtained from a study of human T cells and chemical hapten exposure. Overall study context: 2% DPC was applied to 2 cm by 2 cm of upper inner arm skin for sensitization.

This clonotype was seen at least ten times. The antigen is unknown. The time point: patch test 1, 2 weeks after DPC sensitization. The treatment here: therapeutic diphenylcyclopropenone sensitization with weekly scalp DPC. Study-level points and caveats: PT1 expanded TCR counts and patch test score were linked, and their correlation was positive.

Original handling: Sequenced samples showed a median of around 100,000 TCRs each, with counts running from approximately 20,000 to 700,000. TCRdb re-called the RACE reads with MiXCR, one entry per CDR3 protein. V and J calls and clone size were set by TCRdb, not the authors. The sample consists of roughly 86,000 distinct CDR3 sequences, about 10% of them appearing once. The input for sequencing was whole blood, taken in connection with sensitization to the hapten diphenylcyclopropenone (DPC). The source is a man in his forties or fifties with alopecia areata. Some clones in this sample may be carry-over from other donors' samples.

In DNA, the CDR3 is TGTGCCAGCAGCCCTAAACCGGGACACGCAACTAATGAAAAACTGTTTTTT. Protein: CASSPKPGHATNEKLFF. The chain combines TRBV16 with TRBJ1-4, with TRBD1 as a possible D gene (6 bases). The CDR3 totals 17 residues. V was clipped by 4 bases and J by 0 bases, with 15 bases between them. CDR1 is KGHSY and CDR2 is FQNENV in the germline V gene.